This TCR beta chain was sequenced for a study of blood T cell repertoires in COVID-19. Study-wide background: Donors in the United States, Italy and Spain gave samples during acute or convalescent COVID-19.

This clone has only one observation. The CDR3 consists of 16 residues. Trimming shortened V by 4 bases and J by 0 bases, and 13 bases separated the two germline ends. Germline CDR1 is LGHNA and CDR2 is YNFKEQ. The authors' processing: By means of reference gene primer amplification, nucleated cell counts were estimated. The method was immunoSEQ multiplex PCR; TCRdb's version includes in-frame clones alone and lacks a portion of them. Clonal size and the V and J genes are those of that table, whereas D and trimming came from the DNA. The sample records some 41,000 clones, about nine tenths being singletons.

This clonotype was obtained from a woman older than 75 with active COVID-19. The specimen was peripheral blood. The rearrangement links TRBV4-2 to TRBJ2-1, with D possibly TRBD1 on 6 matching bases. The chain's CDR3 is CASSLNDRSSYNEQFF. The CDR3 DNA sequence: TGTGCCAGCAGCCTCAACGACAGGAGCTCCTACAATGAGCAGTTCTTC.